Described below is a single T cell receptor (beta chain) sequence and its context. The sample originates from a study of blood T cell repertoires in COVID-19. Study context: COVID-19 samples from acute and convalescent phases originated in the United States, Italy and Spain.

Generated by immunoSEQ multiplex PCR, the TCRdb table keeps only in-frame clones and is missing some. The sample holds about 120,000 clones, around nine tenths seen once. Germline CDR1 reads SGHAT; CDR2 reads FQNNGV. V trimming: 5 bases; J trimming: 4 bases; junction bases outside the gene matches: 10. This CDR3 comprises 15 residues. The chain has TRBV11-2 and TRBJ2-5; 7 nucleotides line up with TRBD1. Sequencing was done on a sample of peripheral blood. This clonotype was sampled from a woman between 65 and 79 years old with COVID-19, enrolled during active disease. The CDR3 region has the DNA TGTGCCAGCAGCCGAGACGAGGGGGCTGGAGAGACCCAGTACTTC. This translates into CASSRDEGAGETQYF.